The next 11 T cell receptor beta chains were all read from a single sample in a study of T cells after posttransplantation cyclophosphamide. Cells defined as naive were viable CD3+CD4+ or CD3+CD8+ and CCR7+CD45RA+CD45RO-CD95-CD27+CD28+. Sequenced by immunoSEQ multiplex PCR; TCRdb stores in-frame clones only, minus some. The sample has around 20,000 clones, around 98% seen once. The sequenced sample consisted of naive CD4+ T cells sorted from PBMCs. The receptors here all came from a middle-aged man in good health, CMV-negative, and a related stem cell transplant donor.

The chain links TRBV4-1 to TRBJ2-7, with TRBD1 as a possible D gene (6 bases). The CDR3 runs to 13 residues. Trimming removed 4 bases at V and 4 bases at J, with 11 bases between. Looked up from germline, CDR1 is MGHRA and CDR2 is YSYEKL. Here the CDR3 reads CASSLRGGYEQYF. The CDR3 DNA reads as TGCGCCAGCAGCCTTCGAGGGGGTTACGAGCAGTACTTC.

The chain couples TRBV7-9 to TRBJ1-1; 9 nucleotides agree with TRBD1. Germline trimming cut 4 bases from V and 1 base from J; bases unmatched to any gene: 10. This CDR3 has 17 residues. Germline V gives CDR1 SEHNR, CDR2 FQNEAQ (reference sequence). CDR3 sequence reads: CASSSQIQGARNTEAFF. CDR3 nucleotides: TGTGCCAGCAGCTCCCAAATACAGGGGGCGCGGAACACTGAAGCTTTCTTT.

The chain has TRBV5-6 and TRBJ1-2; D is ambiguous. Trimming pared 0 bases from V and 3 bases from J, leaving 6 bases between. The germline V gene has CDR1 SGHDT and CDR2 YYEEEE. CDR3 length: 13 amino acids. CDR3 bases: TGTGCCAGCAGCTTGGTGCAGGACTATGGCTACACCTTC. The encoded protein is CASSLVQDYGYTF.

The rearrangement links TRBV11-2 to TRBJ1-2; 7 nucleotides agree with TRBD1. CDR1 is SGHAT and CDR2 is FQNNGV in the germline V gene. The CDR3 has 13 residues. Trimming took 6 bases from V and 3 from J; bases not matched to a gene: 4. The CDR3 nucleotides are TGTGCCAGCAGTCCCGGGACAGACTATGGCTACACCTTC. Protein sequence: CASSPGTDYGYTF.

V usage is TRBV7-9 and J usage is TRBJ1-1; D may be TRBD1 (6 bases). The V and J ends lost 2 bases and 0 bases respectively, with 10 bases between them. The germline V gene has CDR1 SEHNR and CDR2 FQNEAQ (reference sequence). CDR3 length: 15 amino acids. The CDR3 region has the DNA TGTGCCAGCAGCTTACAGGGGTCCATGAACACTGAAGCTTTCTTT. The encoded protein is CASSLQGSMNTEAFF.

CDR3 protein: CASSQWGGEQFF. CDR3 in DNA: TGTGCCAGCAGCCAGTGGGGGGGAGAGCAGTTCTTC. The V call is TRBV14, the J call TRBJ2-1; TRBD2 aligns across 7 bases. Germline CDR1 reads SGHDN; CDR2 reads FVKESK. J was trimmed by 10 bases and V by 3 bases; bases with no gene match: 3. CDR3 length: 12 amino acids.

The chain is built from TRBV18 and TRBJ1-1, with D possibly being TRBD1 (6 bases). Per the germline V gene, CDR1 is KGHSH and CDR2 is LQKENI. The CDR3 is 14 residues long. The germline V and J ends were trimmed by 6 bases and 2 bases, with 13 bases remaining between them. The CDR3 DNA sequence: TGTGCCAGCTCCTGGGGGCAGGCTAACACTGAAGCTTTCTTT. This codes for CASSWGQANTEAFF.

The chain recombines TRBV12-5 with TRBJ1-2; TRBD1 aligns across 8 bases. Germline values: CDR1 LGHNT, CDR2 FRNRAP. With V trimmed by 3 bases and J by 7 bases, 7 bases remained unmatched. The CDR3 runs 14 residues. Written as DNA, the CDR3 is TGTGCTAGTGGTTTCGGACAGGGAAGTATTGGCTACACCTTC. This sequence encodes CASGFGQGSIGYTF.

The V and J genes are TRBV7-9 and TRBJ2-1; 7 bases match TRBD1. CDR3 size: 15 residues. CDR1 SEHNR and CDR2 FQNEAQ come from the germline V gene (reference sequence). Trimming removed 10 bases from V and 0 bases from J; junction bases left unmatched: 9. CDR3 sequence (DNA): TGTGCCACCCCGTGGGGACAGAGCTCCTACAATGAGCAGTTCTTC. Translating gives CATPWGQSSYNEQFF. The variable domain in full, completed from reference TRBV7-9 and TRBJ2-1, reads DTGVSQNPRHKITKRGQNVTFRCDPISEHNRLYWYRQTLGQGPEFLTYFQNEAQLEKSRLLSDRFSAERPKGSFSTLEIQRTEQGDSAMYLCATPWGQSSYNEQFFGPGTRLTVL.

The V and J genes are TRBV7-9 and TRBJ2-2; D might be TRBD1 (5 bases). The CDR3 length is 14 residues. The V gene's germline CDR1 is SEHNR and CDR2 FQNEAQ (reference sequence). Trimming removed 1 base at V and 7 bases at J, with 10 bases between. CDR3 DNA: TGTGCCAGCAGCTTAGTGCAGGGCGGCGGGGAGCTGTTTTTT. Residues: CASSLVQGGGELFF. The full variable domain, rest sourced from reference TRBV7-9 and TRBJ2-2, is DTGVSQNPRHKITKRGQNVTFRCDPISEHNRLYWYRQTLGQGPEFLTYFQNEAQLEKSRLLSDRFSAERPKGSFSTLEIQRTEQGDSAMYLCASSLVQGGGELFFGEGSRLTVL.

The chain uses TRBV30 and TRBJ1-1, with D uncertain. Germline V CDR1 and CDR2: GTSNPN, SVGIG (reference sequence). The CDR3 length is 13 residues. V dropped 4 bases and J dropped 1 base, with 10 bases sitting between them. CDR3 amino acids: CAWIGGENTEAFF. The DNA of the CDR3 is TGTGCCTGGATCGGCGGTGAGAACACTGAAGCTTTCTTT. The entire variable domain, with the rest obtained from reference TRBV30 and TRBJ1-1, is as follows: SQTIHQWPATLVQPVGSPLSLECTVEGTSNPNLYWYRQAAGRGLQLLFYSVGIGQISSEVPQNLSASRPQDRQFILSSKKLLLSDSGFYLCAWIGGENTEAFFGQGTRLTVV.